These T cell receptor beta chains were read from a single sample in a study of cytomegalovirus exposure and HLA in healthy donors. Only in-frame clones appear in the TCRdb table, and some are missing; sequencing was by immunoSEQ multiplex PCR. In the table there are around 170,000 clones, 75% to 85% of which are singletons. Sequenced material: PBMCs. These receptors were taken from a woman between 18 and 29 years old in good health and CMV-seronegative. Both conserved end residues are part of each CDR3. The D gene is left open where the match is weak. Only part of the rows carry a size: once, few, many, or a class if the clone is expanded.

J	V	size	D	CDR3	DNA
TRBJ2-4	TRBV5-6	few	NA	CASSLSLAGLGVGNIQYF	TGTGCCAGCAGCTTGTCTCTCGCGGGATTGGGGGTGGGAAACATTCAGTACTTC
TRBJ1-1	TRBV7-9	NA	NA	CASSPKPSLILNTEAFF	TGTGCCAGCAGCCCCAAACCTTCCCTAATTCTGAACACTGAAGCTTTCTTT
TRBJ2-3	TRBV6-5	NA	TRBD2	CASSRAGVADTQYF	TGTGCCAGCAGTCGCGCGGGAGTAGCAGATACGCAGTATTTT
TRBJ2-7	TRBV28	NA	NA	CASSLGLGEQYF	TGTGCCAGCAGTTTGGGACTCGGCGAGCAGTACTTC
TRBJ2-7	TRBV2	NA	TRBD1	CASSEALGQGGYYEQYF	TGTGCCAGCAGTGAAGCATTGGGACAGGGGGGCTACTACGAGCAGTACTTC
TRBJ1-1	TRBV10-1	NA	NA	CAKPGQMNTEAFF	TGCGCCAAGCCGGGACAAATGAACACTGAAGCTTTCTTT
TRBJ1-2	TRBV4-1	NA	NA	CASSRDLNYGYTF	TGCGCCAGCAGCCGGGACTTAAACTATGGCTACACCTTC
TRBJ2-1	TRBV7-3	NA	NA	CASSSGQMNNEQFF	TGTGCCAGCAGCTCCGGACAGATGAACAATGAGCAGTTCTTC
TRBJ1-1	TRBV7-9	NA	NA	CASSRPGENTEAFF	TGTGCCAGCAGCCGCCCGGGAGAGAACACTGAAGCTTTCTTT
TRBJ2-3	TRBV27	NA	TRBD1	CASSSGQGTDTQYF	TGTGCCAGCAGTTCAGGACAGGGGACAGATACGCAGTATTTT
TRBJ2-4	TRBV6-6	NA	TRBD2	CASSSSSGVAKNIQYF	TGTGCCAGCAGTTCCTCTAGCGGTGTAGCCAAAAACATTCAGTACTTC
TRBJ1-1	TRBV2	NA	NA	CASSQQGRDTEAFF	TGTGCCAGCAGTCAACAGGGAAGGGACACTGAAGCTTTCTTT
TRBJ2-7	TRBV28	NA	TRBD1	CASSGTGGSYEQYF	TGTGCCAGCAGCGGGACAGGCGGGTCCTACGAGCAGTACTTC
TRBJ1-1	TRBV7-9	NA	TRBD1	CASSGQGGYTEAFF	TGTGCCAGCAGCGGACAGGGGGGATACACTGAAGCTTTCTTT
TRBJ1-5	TRBV19	NA	NA	CASSQTGDQPQHF	TGTGCCAGTAGTCAGACAGGTGATCAGCCCCAGCATTTT
TRBJ1-1	TRBV6-5	NA	TRBD1	CASSLQGWNTEAFF	TGTGCCAGCAGCCTACAGGGGTGGAACACTGAAGCTTTCTTT
TRBJ1-4	TRBV28	NA	NA	CASSPSLSGAEKLFF	TGTGCCAGCAGCCCCTCACTTAGCGGGGCCGAAAAACTGTTTTTT
TRBJ2-5	TRBV7-9	once	NA	CAGSFLQGASLETQYF	TGTGCCGGCAGCTTCTTACAGGGAGCATCTCTGGAGACCCAGTACTTC
TRBJ2-1	TRBV30	NA	TRBD2	CAWSGSGKHLSYNEQFF	TGTGCCTGGAGTGGTAGCGGGAAACATCTAAGTTACAATGAGCAGTTCTTC
TRBJ2-6	TRBV30	NA	NA	CAWSVRSGANVLTF	TGTGCCTGGAGTGTGCGCTCTGGGGCCAACGTCCTGACTTTC
TRBJ2-7	TRBV27	NA	TRBD2	CASRLAGDYEQYF	TGTGCCAGCAGACTAGCGGGTGACTACGAGCAGTACTTC
TRBJ1-2	TRBV28	NA	NA	CASSLGKYYGYTF	TGTGCCAGCAGTCTCGGGAAGTACTATGGCTACACCTTC
TRBJ2-1	TRBV5-1	NA	TRBD2	CASSLGTSGSDEQFF	TGCGCCAGCAGCTTGGGGACTAGCGGGAGTGATGAGCAGTTCTTC
TRBJ1-5	TRBV18	NA	NA	CASSPSGDQPQHF	TGTGCCAGCTCACCCTCGGGAGATCAGCCCCAGCATTTT
TRBJ1-3	TRBV2	NA	NA	CASSAGEGNTIYF	TGTGCCAGCAGTGCAGGGGAGGGAAACACCATATATTTT
TRBJ2-5	TRBV2	once	NA	CASSGAEQYF	TGTGCCAGCAGTGGGGCAGAACAGTACTTC
TRBJ1-2	TRBV2	NA	NA	CASSEAGRRVYGYTF	TGTGCCAGCAGTGAAGCGGGACGGAGGGTGTATGGCTACACCTTC
TRBJ2-5	TRBV5-1	NA	NA	CASSPSPEEGRETQYF	TGCGCCAGCAGCCCATCCCCGGAGGAGGGTAGGGAGACCCAGTACTTC
TRBJ2-5	TRBV7-9	NA	TRBD1	CASSLTGAYETQYF	TGTGCCAGCAGCTTGACAGGGGCGTACGAGACCCAGTACTTC
TRBJ2-7	TRBV27	few	TRBD2	CASRFSSGNHEQYF	TGTGCCAGCAGATTTTCTAGCGGGAACCACGAGCAGTACTTC
TRBJ1-2	TRBV2	NA	TRBD1	CASSDGQGFLCYTF	TGTGCCAGCAGTGACGGACAGGGGTTTTTGTGCTACACCTTC
TRBJ2-5	TRBV20-1	NA	NA	CSARARETQYF	TGCAGTGCCAGAGCCCGAGAGACCCAGTACTTC
TRBJ2-7	TRBV11-2	NA	TRBD2	CASSLDQTSGGIYEQYF	TGTGCCAGCAGCTTAGACCAGACTAGCGGGGGGATCTACGAGCAGTACTTC
TRBJ1-2	TRBV7-2	NA	NA	CASSSKRTLGYGYTF	TGTGCCAGCAGCTCAAAGAGGACACTCGGCTATGGCTACACCTTC
TRBJ2-1	TRBV9	NA	TRBD2	CASSVLREGQDEQFF	TGTGCCAGCAGCGTATTGAGGGAGGGCCAGGATGAGCAGTTCTTC
TRBJ2-7	TRBV30	NA	TRBD1	CAWTRNLITGQGASGTNNEQYF	TGTGCCTGGACCCGAAACTTAATTACGGGACAGGGGGCTAGCGGGACCAACAACGAGCAGTACTTC
TRBJ1-2	TRBV2	NA	NA	CASSALGYGYTF	TGTGCCAGCAGTGCCCTAGGATATGGCTACACCTTC
TRBJ1-2	TRBV5-1	NA	TRBD1	CASSWPGTGTVGSYTF	TGCGCCAGCAGCTGGCCCGGGACAGGGACCGTCGGGAGCTACACCTTC
TRBJ2-1	TRBV18	NA	TRBD1	CASSSTGGITLHEQFF	TGTGCCAGCTCATCGACAGGGGGAATCACCCTACATGAGCAGTTCTTC
TRBJ1-1	TRBV19	NA	NA	CASSTTGSTEAFF	TGTGCCAGTAGTACCACAGGGAGCACTGAAGCTTTCTTT
TRBJ2-7	TRBV9	NA	TRBD1	CASSGGQGASYEQYF	TGTGCCAGCAGCGGGGGACAGGGGGCTTCCTACGAGCAGTACTTC
TRBJ2-1	TRBV9	few	NA	CASTGPRGSPTDEQFF	TGTGCCAGCACCGGGCCTCGAGGGTCCCCAACAGATGAGCAGTTCTTC
TRBJ1-2	TRBV15	NA	NA	CATGVGQGGYTF	TGTGCCACGGGCGTGGGGCAGGGAGGCTACACCTTC
TRBJ2-2	TRBV7-9	NA	NA	CASSSPTDSRYTGELFF	TGTGCCAGCAGCTCACCGACAGATTCCCGATACACCGGGGAGCTGTTTTTT
TRBJ2-5	TRBV9	NA	TRBD2	CASSPGLAGSETQYF	TGTGCCAGCAGCCCCGGACTAGCGGGTAGCGAGACCCAGTACTTC
TRBJ2-1	TRBV7-2	NA	TRBD1	CASSGTGGSYNEQFF	TGTGCCAGCAGTGGGACAGGGGGGTCCTACAATGAGCAGTTCTTC
TRBJ2-3	TRBV10-3	once	NA	CAISNRRVGTDTQYF	TGTGCCATCAGTAATCGCAGGGTGGGCACAGATACGCAGTATTTT
TRBJ2-2	TRBV11-2	NA	TRBD2	CASSQGGDTGELFF	TGTGCCAGCAGCCAGGGAGGGGACACCGGGGAGCTGTTTTTT
TRBJ1-1	TRBV25-1	few	NA	CASLLDMNTEAFF	TGTGCCAGCCTACTAGACATGAACACTGAAGCTTTCTTT
TRBJ2-3	TRBV30	few	TRBD2	CAWVLGGGAADTQYF	TGTGCCTGGGTGCTTGGCGGGGGGGCCGCAGATACGCAGTATTTT
TRBJ2-1	TRBV5-1	NA	TRBD2	CASSPLANALAGNEQFF	TGCGCCAGCAGCCCCCTCGCAAACGCTCTAGCGGGGAATGAGCAGTTCTTC
TRBJ1-3	TRBV7-8	NA	TRBD1	CASSSQGAAGNTIYF	TGTGCCAGCAGCTCACAGGGGGCCGCTGGAAACACCATATATTTT
TRBJ1-5	TRBV7-9	NA	TRBD1	CASSSTGFQPQHF	TGTGCCAGCAGCTCGACAGGGTTTCAGCCCCAGCATTTT
TRBJ1-1	TRBV12-5	NA	NA	CASGRDRPEKAFF	TGTGCTAGTGGTCGCGACAGGCCCGAGAAAGCTTTCTTT
TRBJ1-2	TRBV7-9	NA	TRBD1	CASSPRTGGGGYTF	TGTGCCAGCAGCCCGCGGACAGGGGGCGGTGGCTACACCTTC